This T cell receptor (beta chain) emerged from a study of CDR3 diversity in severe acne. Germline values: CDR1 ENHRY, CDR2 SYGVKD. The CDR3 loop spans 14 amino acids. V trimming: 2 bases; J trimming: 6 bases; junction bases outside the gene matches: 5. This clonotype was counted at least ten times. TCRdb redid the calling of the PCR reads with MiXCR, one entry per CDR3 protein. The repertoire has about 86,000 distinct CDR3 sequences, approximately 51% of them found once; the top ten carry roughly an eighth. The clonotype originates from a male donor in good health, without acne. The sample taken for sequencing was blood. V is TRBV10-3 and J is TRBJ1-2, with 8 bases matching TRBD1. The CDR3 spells CAISEGGGQDGYTF. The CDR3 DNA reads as TGTGCCATCAGTGAGGGAGGGGGACAGGATGGCTACACCTTC.